The 19 T cell receptor beta chains in this list originate from one sample, sequenced in a study of blood T cell repertoires in COVID-19. Measured with immunoSEQ multiplex PCR; TCRdb has only the in-frame clones, and not every one. The table records 150,000 to 200,000 clones, roughly 90% of them present only once. Material for sequencing was peripheral blood. The receptors shown here come from a man between 60 and 75 years old with active or convalescent COVID-19.

The chain links TRBV7-8 to TRBJ2-1, with 8 positions matching TRBD2. The CDR3 has 15 amino acids. Per the germline V gene, CDR1 is SGHVS and CDR2 is FQNEAQ. V shed 4 bases, J shed 7 bases, and the junction held 9 bases outside the gene matches. The CDR3 loop is CASSSTPLAGNEQFF. DNA of the CDR3: TGTGCCAGCAGCTCTACGCCCTTAGCGGGGAATGAGCAGTTCTTC.

The CDR3 sequence: CASGFPQGAQAFF. CDR3 bases: TGTGCCAGCGGGTTCCCACAGGGGGCGCAGGCTTTCTTT. The chain is built from TRBV25-1 and TRBJ1-1, with 9 bases fitting TRBD1. J was trimmed by 11 bases and V by 8 bases; bases with no gene match: 12. CDR1 and CDR2 from the germline V gene are MGHDK and SYGVNS. CDR3 length equals 13 residues.

V and J are TRBV4-2 and TRBJ2-3, with D perhaps TRBD2 (6 bases). Trimming cost V 1 base and J 7 bases, with 24 bases left between them. Germline V lookup: CDR1 LGHNA, CDR2 YNFKEQ. This CDR3 has 18 amino acids. The CDR3 region is CASSQARVRGPFLNTQYF. The CDR3 nucleotides are TGTGCCAGCAGCCAAGCGCGCGTGCGGGGCCCGTTCTTGAATACGCAGTATTTT.

Only one count was recorded for this clone. The rearrangement uses TRBV5-8 and TRBJ1-5, with D possibly being TRBD1 (5 bases). The CDR3 has 15 amino acids. Germline V gives CDR1 SGHTS, CDR2 YDEGEE. The germline V and J ends were trimmed by 1 base and 4 bases, with 12 bases remaining between them. The CDR3 DNA reads as TGTGCCAGCAGCTTGCGCGACCAGGGAAATCAGCCCCAGCATTTT. Translating it yields CASSLRDQGNQPQHF.

The chain is built from TRBV6-4 and TRBJ1-5; D gene uncertain. The ends were cut back, 3 bases at V and 5 bases at J, with 11 bases in the middle. Per the germline V gene, CDR1 is MRHNA and CDR2 is SNTAGT. CDR3 length: 14 residues. The CDR3 DNA reads TGTGCCAGCAGTGAGACTGGCGGGGATCAGCCCCAGCATTTT. Residues: CASSETGGDQPQHF.

The chain recombines TRBV6-5 with TRBJ1-2; no reliable D call. Per the germline V gene, CDR1 is MNHEY and CDR2 is SVGAGI. V gave up 6 bases and J gave up 0 bases, with 14 bases separating them. The CDR3 is 15 amino acids. The CDR3 region is CASRAEGSANYGYTF. CDR3 sequence (DNA): TGTGCCAGCAGAGCCGAAGGCAGCGCTAACTATGGCTACACCTTC.

The chain is built from TRBV11-2 and TRBJ2-4; 9 nucleotides align to TRBD1. V dropped 1 base and J dropped 8; count of bases not matched to a gene: 6. The CDR3 loop spans 15 amino acids. Per germline, CDR1 SGHAT and CDR2 FQNNGV. CDR3 region: CASSLGDRERDIQYF. In nucleotides, the CDR3 is TGTGCCAGCAGCTTAGGGGACAGGGAGCGAGACATTCAGTACTTC.

J is TRBJ2-7 and V is TRBV2, with TRBD1 matching 9 bases. Germline CDR1 reads SNHLY; CDR2 reads FYNNEI. The CDR3 sequence is 13 residues long. The J segment lost 5 bases and the V segment lost 6 bases, leaving 5 bases of the junction unmatched. In DNA form, the CDR3 reads TGTGCCAGCAGCCCGGGACAGGGCAACGAGCAGTACTTC. The encoded protein is CASSPGQGNEQYF.

This clone has only one observation. The chain has TRBV6-5 and TRBJ1-2, with TRBD1 identical over 12 bases. The CDR3 consists of 15 residues. V lost 6 bases, J lost 5 bases, and 7 bases stayed unmatched. Germline V gene data show CDR1 as MNHEY and CDR2 as SVGAGI. In nucleotides, the CDR3 is TGTGCCAGCAGGACGCGGGACAGGGGGCTTTATGGCTACACCTTC. As protein: CASRTRDRGLYGYTF.

V gene TRBV19 combines with J gene TRBJ1-3; D ambiguous. V was shortened by 6 bases and J by 0 bases, with 12 bases between the two germline ends. Germline V gives CDR1 LNHDA, CDR2 SQIVND (reference sequence). This CDR3 comprises 15 residues. CDR3 loop: CASRPTTNSGNTIYF. The DNA for the CDR3 is TGTGCCAGTAGACCCACTACGAACTCTGGAAACACCATATATTTT. Using reference TRBV19 and TRBJ1-3 for the parts outside the CDR3, the full variable domain is DGGITQSPKYLFRKEGQNVTLSCEQNLNHDAMYWYRQDPGQGLRLIYYSQIVNDFQKGDIAEGYSVSREKKESFPLTVTSAQKNPTAFYLCASRPTTNSGNTIYFGEGSWLTVV.

The CDR3, as DNA: TGTGCCGCCAGATCCGTGGTTGGGCACACTGAAGCTTTCTTT. It specifies CAARSVVGHTEAFF. This chain connects TRBV18 to TRBJ1-1; D remains unclear. Germline V lookup: CDR1 KGHSH, CDR2 LQKENI. CDR3 length: 14 amino acids. V was cut by 11 bases and J by 3 bases, with 19 bases left in between.

V gene TRBV5-1 combines with J gene TRBJ1-3, with unresolved D. CDR1 and CDR2 from the germline V gene are SGHRS and YFSETQ. This CDR3 has 16 amino acids. With 0 bases removed from V and 2 bases from J, the gap between germline ends came to 12 bases. CDR3 bases: TGCGCCAGCAGCTTGGACCTAGCGGCCCCTGGAAACACCATATATTTT. This encodes CASSLDLAAPGNTIYF.

The rearrangement joins TRBV7-6 to TRBJ1-1; 7 nucleotides align to TRBD1. The V and J ends lost 0 bases and 2 bases, in that order; junction bases with no gene match: 6. The CDR3 length is 16 residues. CDR1 is SGHVS and CDR2 is FNYEAQ in the germline V gene. This chain's CDR3 is CASSLAPTGVNTEAFF. The CDR3 DNA is TGTGCCAGCAGCTTAGCACCTACAGGGGTTAACACTGAAGCTTTCTTT.

The chain is built from TRBV7-9 and TRBJ1-4; the D is unclear. Trimming stripped 2 bases from V and 0 bases from J, with 7 bases between. CDR3 size: 15 residues. Germline-derived CDR1 and CDR2 are SEHNR and FQNEAQ (reference sequence). Here the CDR3 DNA reads TGTGCCAGCAGCTTAAAGACTCCAACTAATGAAAAACTGTTTTTT. Its translation is CASSLKTPTNEKLFF.

The chain is built from TRBV5-4 and TRBJ1-1, with 9 bases fitting TRBD1. Germline CDR1 SGHNT, CDR2 YYREEE (reference sequence). This CDR3 is built from 15 residues. V shed 4 bases, J shed 4 bases, and the junction held 8 bases outside the gene matches. The CDR3 sequence: CASSMGQGGRTEAFF. DNA for the CDR3: TGTGCCAGCAGCATGGGACAGGGCGGGCGCACTGAAGCTTTCTTT.

The chain is built from TRBV29-1 and TRBJ2-7; 7 bases line up with TRBD1. Germline assignment: CDR1 SQVTM and CDR2 ANQGSEA. The junction had 6 bases not matched to a gene; V was cut back by 2 bases and J by 2 bases. This CDR3 has 14 amino acids. The CDR3 region has the DNA TGCAGCGTTGAAACGACAGGGCAGCCCTACGAGCAGTACTTC. Its translation: CSVETTGQPYEQYF.

The rearrangement links TRBV10-1 to TRBJ2-2, with TRBD2 identical over 9 bases. The V gene end was trimmed by 7 bases and the J gene end by 0 bases; junction bases not matched to a gene: 3. The V gene's germline CDR1 is WNHNN and CDR2 SYGVQD (reference sequence). This CDR3 region has 15 residues. The chain's CDR3 is CASTGTSSNTGELFF. Here the CDR3 DNA reads TGCGCCAGCACCGGGACTAGCTCGAACACCGGGGAGCTGTTTTTT.

The rearrangement uses TRBV5-4 and TRBJ2-5, with 8 bases matching TRBD1. V was clipped by 4 bases and J by 6 bases; unmatched bases: 17. This CDR3 spans 17 amino acids. Germline V gives CDR1 SGHNT, CDR2 YYREEE (reference sequence). The CDR3 loop reads CASSQGQGRGLAKTQYF. DNA of the CDR3: TGTGCCAGCAGCCAAGGACAGGGACGAGGGCTAGCGAAGACCCAGTACTTC.

V is TRBV10-3 and J is TRBJ1-6; the D gene is possibly TRBD1 (6 bases). This CDR3 is built from 15 residues. CDR1 and CDR2 from the germline V gene are ENHRY and SYGVKD. V was clipped by 7 bases and J by 2 bases, with 12 bases between them. The CDR3: CAIKGRGPYNSPLHF. Written as DNA, the CDR3 is TGTGCCATCAAGGGCAGGGGCCCCTATAATTCACCCCTCCACTTT.